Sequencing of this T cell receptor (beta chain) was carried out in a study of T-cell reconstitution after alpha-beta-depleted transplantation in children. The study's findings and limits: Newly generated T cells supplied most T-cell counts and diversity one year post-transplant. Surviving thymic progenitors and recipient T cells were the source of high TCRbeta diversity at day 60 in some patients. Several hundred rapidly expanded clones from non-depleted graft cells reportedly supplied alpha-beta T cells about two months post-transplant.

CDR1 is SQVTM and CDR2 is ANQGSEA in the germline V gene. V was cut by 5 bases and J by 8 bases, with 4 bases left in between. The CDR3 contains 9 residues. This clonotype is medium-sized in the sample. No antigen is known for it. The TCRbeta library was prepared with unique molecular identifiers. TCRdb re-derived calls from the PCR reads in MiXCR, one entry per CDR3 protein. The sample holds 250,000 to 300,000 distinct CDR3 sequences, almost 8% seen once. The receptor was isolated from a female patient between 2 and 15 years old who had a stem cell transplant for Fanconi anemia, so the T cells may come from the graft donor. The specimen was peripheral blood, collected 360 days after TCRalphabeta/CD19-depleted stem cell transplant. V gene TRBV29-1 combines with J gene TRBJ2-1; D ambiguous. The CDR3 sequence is CSVSDEQFF. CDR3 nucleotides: TGCAGCGTTAGTGATGAGCAGTTCTTC.